The entry below describes one T cell receptor (beta chain). The germline V gene encodes CDR1 SEHNR and CDR2 FQNEAQ (reference sequence). V lost 5 bases and J lost 5, with 19 bases in between. The length of the CDR3 is 15 residues. Assay: immunoSEQ multiplex PCR; the TCRdb copy retains only in-frame clones and omits some. The data hold some 430,000 clones, with 90% observed a single time. These data are taken from a study of blood T cell repertoires in COVID-19. The V gene is TRBV7-9, the J gene TRBJ2-7; the D gene is possibly TRBD2 (6 bases). Sequencing was done on a sample of PBMCs or T cells enriched from blood (not recorded which). This sequence was found in a man in his late teens or twenties who had recovered from COVID-19. CDR3 in DNA: TGTGCCAGCAGCCTCGGAGGGGTCCGAGGCGACGAGCAGTACTTC. Translating it yields CASSLGGVRGDEQYF. Combining the CDR3 with reference TRBV7-9 and TRBJ2-7 gives the whole variable domain DTGVSQNPRHKITKRGQNVTFRCDPISEHNRLYWYRQTLGQGPEFLTYFQNEAQLEKSRLLSDRFSAERPKGSFSTLEIQRTEQGDSAMYLCASSLGGVRGDEQYFGPGTRLTVT.